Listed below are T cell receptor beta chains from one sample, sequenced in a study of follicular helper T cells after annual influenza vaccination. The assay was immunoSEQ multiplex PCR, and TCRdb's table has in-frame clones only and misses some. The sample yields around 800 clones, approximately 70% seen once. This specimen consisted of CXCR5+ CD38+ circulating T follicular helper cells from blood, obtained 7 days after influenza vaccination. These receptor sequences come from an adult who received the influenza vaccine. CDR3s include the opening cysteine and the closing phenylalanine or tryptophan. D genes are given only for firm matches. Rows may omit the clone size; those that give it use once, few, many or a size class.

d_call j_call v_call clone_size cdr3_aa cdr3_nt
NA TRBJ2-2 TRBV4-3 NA CASSQDRASAGELFF TGCGCCAGCAGCCAAGATAGGGCTAGCGCCGGGGAGCTGTTTTTT
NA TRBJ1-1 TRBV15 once CATSRQSNMNTEAFF TGTGCCACCAGCAGACAAAGCAACATGAACACTGAAGCTTTCTTT
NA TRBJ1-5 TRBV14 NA CASSQDSNQPQHF TGTGCCAGCAGCCAAGATAGCAATCAGCCCCAGCATTTT
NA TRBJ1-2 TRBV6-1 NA CASSDSVARTF TGTGCCAGCAGTGACTCGGTAGCTCGCACCTTC
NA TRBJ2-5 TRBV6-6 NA CASSRGGETQYF TGTGCCAGCAGCAGAGGGGGGGAGACCCAGTACTTC
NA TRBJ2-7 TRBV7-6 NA CASSLVVAGYYEQYF TGTGCCAGCAGCTTAGTGGTGGCGGGCTACTACGAGCAGTACTTC
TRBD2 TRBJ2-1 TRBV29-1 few CSGGGGPPYNEQFF TGCAGCGGGGGCGGGGGGCCCCCCTACAATGAGCAGTTCTTC
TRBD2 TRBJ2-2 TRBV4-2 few CASSRASGGRNTGELFF TGTGCCAGCAGCCGGGCTAGCGGGGGCCGGAACACCGGGGAGCTGTTTTTT
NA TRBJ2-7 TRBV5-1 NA CASSLEADEQYF TGCGCCAGCAGCTTGGAAGCGGACGAGCAGTACTTC
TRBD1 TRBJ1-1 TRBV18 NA CASSPLQGGSEAFF TGTGCCAGCTCACCACTGCAGGGGGGGTCAGAAGCTTTCTTT
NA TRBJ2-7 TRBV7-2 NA CASSPSSAASSYEQYF TGTGCCAGCAGCCCGAGTTCGGCGGCGAGCTCCTACGAGCAGTACTTC
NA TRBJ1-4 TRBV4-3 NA CASSQSTLPNEKLFF TGCGCCAGCAGCCAATCCACTCTGCCTAATGAAAAACTGTTTTTT
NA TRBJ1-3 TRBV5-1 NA CASSLVFDPGNTIYF TGCGCCAGCAGCTTGGTGTTCGACCCCGGAAACACCATATATTTT
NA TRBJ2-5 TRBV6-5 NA CASSLRETQYF TGTGCCAGCAGCCTAAGGGAGACCCAGTACTTC
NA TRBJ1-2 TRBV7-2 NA CASSAGQRYGYTF TGTGCCAGCAGCGCCGGACAGAGATATGGCTACACCTTC
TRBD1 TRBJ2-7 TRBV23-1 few CASSQSGTGGSYEQYF TGCGCCAGCAGTCAATCCGGGACAGGGGGCTCCTACGAGCAGTACTTC
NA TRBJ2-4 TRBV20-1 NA CSAEAKNIQYF TGCAGTGCTGAAGCCAAAAACATTCAGTACTTC
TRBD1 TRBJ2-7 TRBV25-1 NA CASRRTGESYEQYF TGTGCCAGCAGAAGGACAGGAGAATCCTACGAGCAGTACTTC
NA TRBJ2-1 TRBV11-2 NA CASSLDRQWGGGYNEQFF TGTGCCAGCAGCTTAGATCGACAGTGGGGGGGCGGTTACAATGAGCAGTTCTTC
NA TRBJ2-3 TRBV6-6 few CASSYYGPTTDTQYF TGTGCCAGCAGTTACTATGGACCTACCACAGATACGCAGTATTTT
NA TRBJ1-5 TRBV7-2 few CASSLALGYQPQHF TGTGCCAGCAGCTTAGCGTTGGGGTATCAGCCCCAGCATTTT
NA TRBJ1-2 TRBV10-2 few CASSEGSRYGYTF TGCGCCAGCAGTGAAGGGTCGAGGTATGGCTACACCTTC
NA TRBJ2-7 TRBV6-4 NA CASSSVGVTSYEQYF TGTGCCAGCAGTTCTGTCGGGGTTACGTCCTACGAGCAGTACTTC
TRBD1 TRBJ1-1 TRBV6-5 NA CATRTGGKSAFF TGTGCCACCAGGACAGGGGGGAAGTCGGCTTTCTTT
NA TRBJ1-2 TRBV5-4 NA CASSSGNYGYTF TGTGCCAGCAGCTCTGGGAACTATGGCTACACCTTC